One sample yielded the 20 T cell receptor beta chains listed below, sequenced in a study of CD8+ T cells in alopecia areata (dated 2018 in TCRdb). The method behind the library was the immunoSEQ multiplex PCR assay. For TCR sequencing, RNA was extracted from every sample and reverse transcribed into cDNA to serve as template. TCRdb mirrors the immuneACCESS table, restricted to in-frame sequences. Some clones are absent from its copies; in checked studies, under half trace to an unresolved V gene, and the reason for the others is unknown. The sample table lists roughly 64,000 clones, around 45% of them with a count of one. The biggest ten clones account for roughly 22% of the sample. The treatment or condition label for this specimen denotes: oral pan-JAK inhibitor, 5-10 mg twice daily. The source material was CD8+ T cells sorted from blood, sampled around week 36, from a patient treated with tofacitinib. The receptors stem from a human donor with alopecia areata.

The gene calls are TRBV15 and TRBJ2-1; D ambiguous. V was cut by 0 bases and J by 5 bases, with 17 bases left in between. There are 17 residues in the CDR3. The germline V gene has CDR1 LNHNV and CDR2 YYDKDF (reference sequence). The CDR3 sequence: CATSRDRLQLNNNEQFF. CDR3 DNA: TGTGCCACCAGCAGAGATCGGTTGCAGCTGAACAACAATGAGCAGTTCTTC.

The CDR3 DNA is TGCAGCGTTGTCGGGGGTCTTGAAGCTTTCTTT. Its protein product is CSVVGGLEAFF. The rearrangement links TRBV29-1 to TRBJ1-1; maybe TRBD1 (5 bases). The ends were cut back, 4 bases at V and 7 bases at J, with 10 bases in the middle. The CDR3 is 11 residues long. CDR1 is SQVTM and CDR2 is ANQGSEA in the germline V gene.

V is TRBV9 and J is TRBJ2-1; 7 bases align to TRBD2. Trimming took 7 bases from V and 8 from J; bases not matched to a gene: 6. Germline lookup yields CDR1 SGDLS and CDR2 YYNGEE. CDR3 size: 12 residues. The CDR3 DNA is TGTGCCAGCGGCGGACTAGTGGATGAGCAGTTCTTC. Protein sequence: CASGGLVDEQFF.

The gene calls are TRBV29-1 and TRBJ2-1; no clear D. This CDR3 spans 10 amino acids. CDR1 SQVTM and CDR2 ANQGSEA come from the germline V gene. V was clipped by 5 bases and J by 9 bases, with 8 bases between them. In nucleotides, the CDR3 is TGCAGCGTTCTATTCGGTGAGCAGTTCTTC. Its protein is CSVLFGEQFF.

This clone has just a few counts. The chain is built from TRBV4-3 and TRBJ2-7, with no clear D. The CDR3 is made up of 12 amino acids. Deletions cut 6 bases from V and 6 bases from J, with 12 bases between. Germline V lookup: CDR1 LGHNA, CDR2 YSLEER. The CDR3, as DNA: TGCGCCAGCAGGGGTGGGGTCGGCGAGCAGTACTTC. Translating it yields CASRGGVGEQYF.

The CDR3 is CASSARDRGTNEKLFF. In DNA form, the CDR3 reads TGTGCCAGCAGCGCCCGGGACAGGGGAACTAATGAAAAACTGTTTTTT. This chain uses TRBV7-3 with TRBJ1-4; 10 bases align to TRBD1. V was pared by 5 bases and J by 1 base, with 4 bases of the junction left unmatched. Germline assignment: CDR1 SGHTA and CDR2 FQGTGA. The CDR3 is 16 amino acids.

This clone has only a few counts. The chain combines TRBV29-1 with TRBJ1-1; no clear D gene. Trimming took off 7 bases at V and 3 bases at J, with 0 bases between the two ends. In germline, CDR1 is SQVTM, CDR2 ANQGSEA. This CDR3 has 8 residues. The CDR3 nucleotides read TGCAGCGACACTGAAGCTTTCTTT. It codes for CSDTEAFF.

The rearrangement uses TRBV7-9 and TRBJ2-3, with TRBD2 matching 14 bases. The CDR3 has 16 residues. Trimming took 5 bases from V and 5 from J; bases not matched to a gene: 6. Germline CDR1 reads SEHNR; CDR2 reads FQNEAQ (reference sequence). The CDR3 bases are TGTGCCAGCAGCCTGGGACTAGCGGGAGCGGTAGATACGCAGTATTTT. This sequence encodes CASSLGLAGAVDTQYF.

There are a few counts of this clone. In DNA, the CDR3 is TGTGCCAGCAGCCAAGGACTTGGATACGAGCAGTACTTC. Its protein is CASSQGLGYEQYF. The chain links TRBV7-3 to TRBJ2-7, with D possibly matching TRBD2 (5 bases). The CDR3 contains 13 residues. Per germline, CDR1 SGHTA and CDR2 FQGTGA. Trimming left V 5 bases short and J 4 bases short, with 12 bases between. The full variable domain, with the rest looked up from reference TRBV7-3 and TRBJ2-7, is GAGVSQTPSNKVTEKGKYVELRCDPISGHTALYWYRQSLGQGPEFLIYFQGTGAADDSGLPNDRFFAVRPEGSVSTLKIQRTERGDSAVYLCASSQGLGYEQYFGPGTRLTVT.

This chain connects TRBV29-1 to TRBJ2-2; unclear D gene. Trimming shortened V by 4 bases and J by 6 bases, and 6 bases separated the two germline ends. Germline-derived CDR1 and CDR2 are SQVTM and ANQGSEA. The CDR3 is 11 residues long. CDR3 sequence: CSVGLPGELFF. CDR3 coding DNA: TGCAGCGTTGGGCTTCCCGGGGAGCTGTTTTTT.

A few counts support this clone. The V gene is TRBV30, the J gene TRBJ2-7; a possible D gene is TRBD1 (6 bases). CDR3 length equals 13 residues. Trimming removed 0 bases from V and 2 bases from J, with 8 bases in between. Germline CDR1 and CDR2: GTSNPN and SVGIG (reference sequence). The DNA for the CDR3 is TGTGCCTGGAGTGTGGACAGAACCTACGAGCAGTACTTC. It specifies CAWSVDRTYEQYF.

This clone has only one observation. This sequence is one base from a far larger clone and is likely a read error. The final CDR3 position lacks the conserved phenylalanine or tryptophan, pointing to a likely read error. This chain uses TRBV5-1 with TRBJ2-7, with D possibly being TRBD2 (7 bases). CDR3 size: 12 residues. Deletions cut 4 bases from V and 6 bases from J, with 11 bases between. Germline loops: CDR1 SGHRS, CDR2 YFSETQ. DNA for the CDR3: TGCGCCAGCAGCCCCCGGGGGGCCGAGCAGTACCTC. Translated: CASSPRGAEQYL.

The genes are TRBV29-1 and TRBJ2-1; TRBD1 aligns across 9 bases. The CDR3 covers 15 residues. V trimming: 4 bases; J trimming: 2 bases; junction bases outside the gene matches: 6. Germline-derived CDR1 and CDR2 are SQVTM and ANQGSEA. CDR3 DNA sequence: TGCAGCGTTGGAGGGACAGGGAGAGCCTACAATGAGCAGTTCTTC. It is translated as CSVGGTGRAYNEQFF.

This clone was found a few times. This sequence joins TRBV7-8 and TRBJ2-5; the D is unclear. This CDR3 comprises 20 residues. Germline V gene data show CDR1 as SGHVS and CDR2 as FQNEAQ. V lost 3 bases, J lost 5 bases, and 31 bases lay in between. CDR3 sequence: CASSFFPTVALGVFRETQYF. The CDR3 DNA is TGTGCCAGCAGCTTTTTCCCCACGGTAGCCTTAGGAGTGTTTCGGGAGACCCAGTACTTC.

The genes are TRBV2 and TRBJ2-5; 7 bases are a match to TRBD2. The CDR3 extends over 15 amino acids. V lost 7 bases to trimming and J lost 1 base; unmatched junction nucleotides: 9. Germline CDR1 is SNHLY and CDR2 is FYNNEI. The CDR3 region has the DNA TGTGCCAGCAAAGAATTGGGGGGGACCCAAGAGACCCAGTACTTC. This codes for CASKELGGTQETQYF.

The V and J genes are TRBV4-1 and TRBJ1-1; 10 positions match TRBD1. CDR3 length: 14 residues. Trimming took 4 bases from V and 3 from J; bases not matched to a gene: 2. Looked up from germline, CDR1 is MGHRA and CDR2 is YSYEKL. The CDR3 region has the DNA TGCGCCAGCAGCCCCGACAGGGGGCACACTGAAGCTTTCTTT. Encoded protein: CASSPDRGHTEAFF.

The chain is built from TRBV27 and TRBJ1-2; 7 nucleotides align to TRBD1. V lost 5 bases, J lost 7 bases, and 4 bases stayed unmatched. The length of the CDR3 is 12 residues. The germline CDR1 and CDR2 sequences are MNHEY and SMNVEV (reference sequence). The CDR3 nucleotides are TGTGCCAGCAGTCCAGGGGGTGGTGGCTACACCTTC. This gives the protein CASSPGGGGYTF.

The chain joins TRBV29-1 to TRBJ2-3; 7 positions agree with TRBD1. The CDR3 runs 14 residues. V shed 6 bases and J 2 bases; nucleotides not matched to a gene: 8. Germline lookup yields CDR1 SQVTM and CDR2 ANQGSEA. CDR3 residues: CSVETGETTDTQYF. Written as DNA, the CDR3 is TGCAGCGTAGAAACAGGGGAAACCACAGATACGCAGTATTTT.

This chain joins TRBV16 and TRBJ2-2; D uncertain. V shed 0 bases and J shed 9 bases, with 8 bases lying between them. The CDR3 sequence is 13 residues long. CDR1 KGHSY and CDR2 FQNENV come from the germline V gene. CDR3 DNA: TGTGCCAGCAGCCAATCAATTTCCAGGGAGCTGTTTTTT. As protein: CASSQSISRELFF. The variable domain in full, completed from reference TRBV16 and TRBJ2-2, reads GEEVAQTPKHLVRGEGQKAKLYCAPIKGHSYVFWYQQVLKNEFKFLISFQNENVFDETGMPKERFSAKCLPNSPCSLEIQATKLEDSAVYFCASSQSISRELFFGEGSRLTVL.

This clone showed up just a few times. This chain joins TRBV27 and TRBJ1-2, with TRBD1 as a possible D gene (5 bases). CDR1 and CDR2 (germline): MNHEY, SMNVEV (reference sequence). The CDR3 extends over 13 amino acids. Trimming took off 5 bases at V and 4 bases at J, with 11 bases between the two ends. The CDR3 is CASSHGAGYGYTF. In nucleotides, the CDR3 is TGTGCCAGCAGTCATGGGGCGGGCTATGGCTACACCTTC.